A single sample gave rise to the 11 T cell receptor beta chains below, sequenced in a study of T cell responses to AZD1222 COVID-19 vaccine. The data were produced by immunoSEQ multiplex PCR, yet TCRdb's version contains in-frame clones alone and is incomplete. Of around 110,000 clones listed, almost 95% are singletons. The starting material was peripheral blood, obtained on day 0 of AZD1222 vaccination. Source of these receptors: an adult in good health.

This clone was detected only once. CDR3 sequence: CASSIRTKGLPEAFF. DNA of the CDR3: TGTGCCAGTAGTATTAGGACTAAGGGGTTGCCTGAAGCTTTCTTT. The rearrangement uses TRBV19 and TRBJ1-1; tentative D call: TRBD1 (5 bases). Germline loops: CDR1 LNHDA, CDR2 SQIVND (reference sequence). V lost 3 bases to trimming and J lost 6 bases, with 17 bases between them. CDR3 length: 15 residues.

The chain has TRBV10-1 and TRBJ2-1, with 10 bases lining up with TRBD1. J lost 7 bases, V lost 8 bases, and 5 bases had no gene match. The CDR3 sequence is 13 residues long. The germline gives CDR1 WNHNN, CDR2 SYGVQD (reference sequence). The CDR3 spells CASGRTGGNEQFF. Here the CDR3 DNA reads TGCGCCAGCGGGAGGACAGGGGGGAATGAGCAGTTCTTC.

The CDR3 spells CASGEGLAANEQFF. DNA of the CDR3: TGTGCCAGCGGGGAGGGTCTAGCGGCCAATGAGCAGTTCTTC. The chain joins TRBV25-1 to TRBJ2-1; TRBD2 agrees at 7 bases. This CDR3 has 14 amino acids. Unmatched junction bases numbered 10, after V lost 8 bases and J lost 6 bases. CDR1 is MGHDK, CDR2 SYGVNS, per germline.

The rearrangement joins TRBV7-9 to TRBJ2-6, with 9 bases aligning to TRBD1. CDR1 and CDR2 from the germline V gene are SEHNR and FQNEAQ (reference sequence). The CDR3 runs to 18 residues. With V trimmed by 4 bases and J by 2 bases, 9 bases remained unmatched. The CDR3 sequence: CASSSTGGRLAGANVLTF. The CDR3 nucleotides read TGTGCCAGCAGCTCGACAGGGGGGAGGTTAGCTGGGGCCAACGTCCTGACTTTC.

CDR3 protein: CAWSVRRNQPQHF. CDR3 in DNA: TGTGCCTGGAGTGTACGTCGGAATCAGCCCCAGCATTTT. The chain joins TRBV30 to TRBJ1-5; D gene unclear. This CDR3 contains 13 residues. Trimming left V 0 bases short and J 4 bases short, with 7 bases between. Germline loops: CDR1 GTSNPN, CDR2 SVGIG (reference sequence).

The V call is TRBV7-6, the J call TRBJ2-1; TRBD2 aligns across 12 bases. V gave up 5 bases and J gave up 7 bases; unmatched junction bases: 9. The V gene's germline CDR1 is SGHVS and CDR2 FNYEAQ. The CDR3 length is 16 residues. The CDR3 DNA reads as TGTGCCAGCAGCCCTCGGACTAGCGGGGTTAGGAATGAGCAGTTCTTC. It translates to CASSPRTSGVRNEQFF.

The chain couples TRBV6-6 to TRBJ2-5; TRBD2 is a possible D gene (7 bases). V was shortened by 7 bases and J by 7 bases, with 22 bases between the two germline ends. The germline V gene has CDR1 MNHNY and CDR2 SVGAGI (reference sequence). This CDR3 has 15 residues. The CDR3 DNA is TGTGCCAGCAATCCCGACGCGTTGGGAGGGGGGACCCAGTACTTC. Its translation is CASNPDALGGGTQYF.

The V gene is TRBV7-2, the J gene TRBJ1-5; D is unclear. The CDR3 extends over 14 amino acids. Trimming took 0 bases from V and 4 from J, leaving 7 bases between them. The germline V gene encodes CDR1 SGHTA and CDR2 FQGNSA. DNA for the CDR3: TGTGCCAGCAGCTTAGCGGAAGCAAATCAGCCCCAGCATTTT. This encodes CASSLAEANQPQHF.

J is TRBJ2-5 and V is TRBV18, with TRBD2 matching over 7 bases. CDR3 length: 13 amino acids. V was clipped by 3 bases and J by 3 bases; unmatched bases: 1. CDR1 is KGHSH, CDR2 LQKENI, per germline. The CDR3 protein is CASSPGGEETQYF. CDR3 bases: TGTGCCAGCTCACCGGGGGGGGAAGAGACCCAGTACTTC.

The chain joins TRBV9 to TRBJ2-2; 12 bases agree with TRBD1. Unmatched junction bases numbered 8, after V lost 4 bases and J lost 7 bases. The length of the CDR3 is 16 residues. CDR1 is SGDLS and CDR2 is YYNGEE in the germline V gene. In nucleotides, the CDR3 is TGTGCCAGCAGCCCCGGGGACAGGGGGCATGTCGGGGAGCTGTTTTTT. This translates into CASSPGDRGHVGELFF. The full variable domain, in which reference TRBV9 and TRBJ2-2 provide the parts outside the CDR3, is DSGVTQTPKHLITATGQRVTLRCSPRSGDLSVYWYQQSLDQGLQFLIQYYNGEERAKGNILERFSAQQFPDLHSELNLSSLELGDSALYFCASSPGDRGHVGELFFGEGSRLTVL.

The V and J genes are TRBV30 and TRBJ1-6; D unresolved. The CDR3 length is 14 residues. V was pared by 4 bases and J by 3 bases, with 10 bases between. The germline gives CDR1 GTSNPN, CDR2 SVGIG (reference sequence). CDR3 in amino acids: CAWTGDYYNSPLHF. CDR3 in DNA: TGTGCCTGGACCGGGGATTACTATAATTCACCCCTCCACTTT.